Listed below are T cell receptor beta chains from one sample, sequenced in a study of PD-1 blockade in classical Hodgkin lymphoma. TCRdb keeps only in-frame clones here, not all; method: immunoSEQ multiplex PCR. The sample lists about 100,000 clones; roughly 89% were seen once. The sample was peripheral blood mononuclear cells (PBMCs), taken before the second cycle of nivolumab. All receptors derive from a human donor with classical Hodgkin lymphoma. The conserved cysteine and the conserved F or W are not part of the CDR3 here. The order of the fields is J gene, V gene, D gene, CDR3 protein. D genes are given only for firm matches.

J: TRBJ1-1
V: TRBV27
D: TRBD1
CDR3: ASSSPTQGVTEAF

J: TRBJ1-1
V: TRBV5-6
D: TRBD1
CDR3: ASSMETGMNTEAF

J: TRBJ2-3
V: TRBV19
D: NA
CDR3: ARPGQSTDTQY

J: TRBJ1-2
V: TRBV12-5
D: NA
CDR3: ASGLPRVNYGYT

J: TRBJ1-1
V: TRBV10-1
D: NA
CDR3: ASSDGLAEAF

J: TRBJ2-3
V: TRBV10-3
D: TRBD1
CDR3: AITTRATGGDTQY

J: TRBJ1-4
V: TRBV6-5
D: NA
CDR3: ASLRFIGTNEKLF

J: TRBJ1-5
V: TRBV27
D: NA
CDR3: ASSPVDSNQPQH

J: TRBJ1-1
V: TRBV29-1
D: NA
CDR3: SVSQTNTEAF

J: TRBJ2-1
V: TRBV29-1
D: TRBD2
CDR3: SGGGGRNEQF

J: TRBJ1-2
V: TRBV15
D: NA
CDR3: ATSRDIGVGYT

J: TRBJ2-1
V: TRBV7-8
D: TRBD2
CDR3: ASSPGGASYNEQF

J: TRBJ2-3
V: TRBV11-3
D: NA
CDR3: ASSLGGPDTQY

J: TRBJ2-1
V: TRBV4-3
D: TRBD2
CDR3: ASSLFSGGGVDEQF

J: TRBJ2-7
V: TRBV27
D: NA
CDR3: ASSFRAHSYEQY

J: TRBJ2-7
V: TRBV5-4
D: TRBD1
CDR3: ASSLVGTGDYEQY

J: TRBJ2-7
V: TRBV5-1
D: TRBD1
CDR3: ASSSGTVDYEQY

J: TRBJ2-6
V: TRBV6-1
D: TRBD1
CDR3: ASSDSRQGRSGANVLT

J: TRBJ2-3
V: TRBV7-9
D: NA
CDR3: ASGWAGRSTDTQY

J: TRBJ2-1
V: TRBV30
D: TRBD2
CDR3: AWRASGSYNEQF

J: TRBJ2-2
V: TRBV5-1
D: NA
CDR3: ASSRLQGGHTGELF

J: TRBJ1-5
V: TRBV19
D: NA
CDR3: ASGRQANQPQH

J: TRBJ2-7
V: TRBV6-6
D: TRBD1
CDR3: ASSYLGTGVYEQY

J: TRBJ2-1
V: TRBV27
D: TRBD2
CDR3: ASNQRGGYNEQF

J: TRBJ1-4
V: TRBV7-7
D: NA
CDR3: ASSLAGGAGEKLF

J: TRBJ1-5
V: TRBV2
D: TRBD1
CDR3: ASRLVTGSNQPQH

J: TRBJ1-1
V: TRBV5-1
D: NA
CDR3: ASSTQGGIGNTEAF

J: TRBJ2-5
V: TRBV5-1
D: TRBD1
CDR3: ASSPRTGKETQY

J: TRBJ1-5
V: TRBV19
D: TRBD1
CDR3: ASSKDPGGGARH

J: TRBJ2-1
V: TRBV11-3
D: NA
CDR3: ASSLGTPRYNEQF

J: TRBJ2-3
V: TRBV11-2
D: NA
CDR3: ASSLSVRYGDTQY

J: TRBJ2-3
V: TRBV18
D: TRBD2
CDR3: ASSPGLAVAGGGTQY

J: TRBJ2-3
V: TRBV5-4
D: NA
CDR3: ASSLGSTDTQY

J: TRBJ2-1
V: TRBV5-1
D: NA
CDR3: ASIGVAYNEQF

J: TRBJ1-2
V: TRBV9
D: NA
CDR3: ASTPSGTAYGYT